This T cell receptor beta chain was recovered during a study of cytomegalovirus exposure and HLA in healthy donors. Study-wide background: Assignment to the Caucasian-associated ancestry cluster applied to around 76% of the roughly 420 genotyped donors.

V lost 5 bases and J lost 1, with 9 bases in between. Germline CDR1 and CDR2: MNHEY and SVGAGI. The CDR3 extends over 13 amino acids. Study-wide results and caveats: The authors listed 150 or so TCR beta chains as cytomegalovirus-associated. In vitro experiments confirmed that three CMV-associated chains were specific for CMV antigens.

PCR amplification relied on 60 Vbeta primers (plus 13 Jbeta primers). Produced via immunoSEQ multiplex PCR; TCRdb's table is partial and in-frame only. This sample has about 200,000 clones, with roughly 83% found just once. As for this clone: The target antigen is unknown.

V gene TRBV6-5 combines with J gene TRBJ2-7, with D perhaps TRBD1 (5 bases). Sequenced sample: PBMCs. The clonotype was recovered from a male donor in good health and CMV-seropositive. The CDR3 DNA is TGTGCCAGCAGTGCCGACAGATCCTACGAGCAGTACTTC. It codes for CASSADRSYEQYF.